The entry below gives a single TCR beta chain sequence along with its context. This entry comes from a study of blood T cell repertoires in COVID-19. In the original processing: Reference gene primer amplification yielded estimated nucleated cell counts. Sequenced by immunoSEQ multiplex PCR; TCRdb stores in-frame clones only, minus some. That table supplies the V and J calls and clone size; D and trimming were determined from the DNA. The sample carries about 190,000 clones, approximately 90% recorded once. This CDR3 is 16 amino acids long. The germline gives CDR1 SGDLS, CDR2 YYNGEE. J gave up 3 bases and V 3 bases, and 10 bases lay outside the gene matches.

Material for sequencing was peripheral blood. The source is a woman in her 40s who had recovered from COVID-19. This chain uses TRBV9 with TRBJ2-7; the match to TRBD1 covers 9 bases. The CDR3 DNA reads TGTGCCAGCAGCGCGGCCCTGGGACAGGGTCGCTACGAGCAGTACTTC. Amino acid sequence: CASSAALGQGRYEQYF.